This TCR beta chain was captured by sequencing in a study of T cell responses to AZD1222 COVID-19 vaccine. Study-level results: The reported proportion of spike-specific TCRs targeting unmutated variant regions was nearly half. Across the whole spike, CD4 TCRs peaked at regions 160-218 and 743-854. Only six individuals given AZD1222 were seropositive at baseline. Scientists sampled the repertoires only once the peak T cell response had passed.

This CDR3 region has 15 residues. The germline CDR1 and CDR2 sequences are SGHAT and FQNNGV. Trimming at V came to 5 bases and at J to 6 bases, leaving 12 bases not matched to a gene. On this clone itself: Antigen specificity is unknown.

Produced via immunoSEQ multiplex PCR; TCRdb's table is partial and in-frame only. Among some 74,000 clones, about 90% were seen once, and the ten largest hold roughly 1.2%. Sample: peripheral blood, taken 28 days after the second AZD1222 dose. The clonotype was recovered from an adult who received the AZD1222 COVID-19 vaccine. The chain recombines TRBV11-2 with TRBJ1-1; 7 bases map to TRBD1. CDR3 sequence: CASSQNRGSWAEAFF. The CDR3 DNA reads as TGTGCCAGCAGCCAGAACAGGGGATCTTGGGCTGAAGCTTTCTTT.